The sequence of this T cell receptor beta chain was determined in a study of T cells in Graves' hyperthyroidism and ophthalmopathy. Study conclusions and caveats: Separating ophthalmopathy from stable hyperthyroidism was achieved by a 13 V-J model.

This clonotype has ten or more counts. Its antigen is not identified. The source material, RNA transcripts, was used to amplify TCR beta CDR3 regions. Using the HTBI primer set, a first-round RT-PCR was run on the TCR CDR3. TCRdb ran MiXCR on the multiplex PCR reads and lists one entry per CDR3 protein. Here the sample spans about 640,000 distinct CDR3 sequences, 20% to 25% being singletons. Patients with ophthalmopathy all had a Clinical Activity Score of at least 3, a NOSPECS grade of at least 4 and duration under 3 months. The sample consisted of blood. The clonotype was recovered from a man in his thirties or forties with Graves' ophthalmopathy.

The CDR3 region is CASSLGGPEAFF. The CDR3 DNA follows: TGTGCCAGCAGCTTAGGAGGCCCTGAAGCTTTCTTT. The chain carries TRBV7-2 and TRBJ1-1; D is unclear. Germline V gene lookup returns CDR1 SGHTA and CDR2 FQGNSA. The CDR3 runs to 12 residues. The V and J ends lost 1 base and 6 bases respectively, with 6 bases between them.